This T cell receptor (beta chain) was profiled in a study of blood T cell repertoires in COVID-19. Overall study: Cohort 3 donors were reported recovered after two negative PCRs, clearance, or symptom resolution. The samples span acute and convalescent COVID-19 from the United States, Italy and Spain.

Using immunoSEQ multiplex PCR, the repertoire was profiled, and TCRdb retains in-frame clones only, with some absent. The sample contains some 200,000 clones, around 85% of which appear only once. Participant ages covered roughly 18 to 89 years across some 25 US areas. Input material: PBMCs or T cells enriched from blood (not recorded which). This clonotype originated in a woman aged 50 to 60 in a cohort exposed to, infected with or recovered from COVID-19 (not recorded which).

CDR3 sequence: CASSLRQPNTEAFF. CDR3 sequence (DNA): TGTGCCAGCAGCTTGAGACAGCCGAACACTGAAGCTTTCTTT. The chain carries TRBV7-2 and TRBJ1-1; D possibly corresponds to TRBD1 (5 bases). CDR1 is SGHTA and CDR2 is FQGNSA in the germline V gene. The germline V and J ends were trimmed by 3 bases and 1 base, with 9 bases remaining between them. CDR3 length: 14 residues.